A single sample gave rise to the 23 T cell receptor beta chains below, sequenced in a study of blood T cell repertoires in COVID-19. TCRdb's table, derived via immunoSEQ multiplex PCR, lists solely in-frame clones and lacks some. The table shows about 190,000 clones, with roughly 90% occurring only once. Sequenced: peripheral blood. These receptors were collected from a woman between 35 and 50 years old who had recovered from COVID-19.

The chain uses TRBV24-1 and TRBJ2-2, with 8 bases aligning to TRBD1. CDR3 size: 16 residues. Per the germline V gene, CDR1 is KGHDR and CDR2 is SFDVKD. The ends lost 7 bases at V and 7 bases at J; junction bases unmatched: 13. The CDR3 DNA reads as TGTGCCACCAGCCCCGGCAGGGGGCGAATCCTCGGGGAGCTGTTTTTT. Translated: CATSPGRGRILGELFF.

This chain joins TRBV7-2 and TRBJ2-2, with D hard to call. There are 15 residues in the CDR3. CDR1 SGHTA and CDR2 FQGNSA come from the germline V gene. The germline V and J ends were trimmed by 2 bases and 4 bases, with 11 bases remaining between them. In nucleotides, the CDR3 is TGTGCCAGCAGCTTACTGGTAGCTTCCACCGGGGAGCTGTTTTTT. Amino acid sequence: CASSLLVASTGELFF.

V usage is TRBV28 and J usage is TRBJ2-7; TRBD1 is a possible D gene (5 bases). V shed 5 bases and J shed 2 bases, with 19 bases lying between them. Germline assignment: CDR1 MDHEN and CDR2 SYDVKM. This CDR3 is 16 amino acids long. Here the CDR3 reads CASSPNYRRETYEQYF. Here the CDR3 DNA reads TGTGCCAGCAGTCCTAACTACAGGAGAGAAACCTACGAGCAGTACTTC.

The rearrangement links TRBV14 to TRBJ2-1; a weak D match, TRBD1 (7 bases). Trimming left V 2 bases short and J 5 bases short, with 13 bases between. The CDR3 is 15 amino acids. CDR1 and CDR2 from the germline V gene are SGHDN and FVKESK. The CDR3 DNA is TGTGCCAGCAGCCAACCAGGGGGAGGACACAATGAGCAGTTCTTC. Translating gives CASSQPGGGHNEQFF. Using reference TRBV14 and TRBJ2-1 for the parts outside the CDR3, the full variable domain is EAGVTQFPSHSVIEKGQTVTLRCDPISGHDNLYWYRRVMGKEIKFLLHFVKESKQDESGMPNNRFLAERTGGTYSTLKVQPAELEDSGVYFCASSQPGGGHNEQFFGPGTRLTVL.

The chain couples TRBV7-9 to TRBJ1-4; D is uncertain. V lost 3 bases to trimming and J lost 4 bases, with 9 bases between them. The CDR3 has 14 amino acids. CDR1 is SEHNR, CDR2 FQNEAQ, per germline (reference sequence). The CDR3 region has the DNA TGTGCCAGCAGCTTTTCTGGCAATAATGAAAAACTGTTTTTT. Residues: CASSFSGNNEKLFF.

The J gene is TRBJ1-4, the V gene TRBV7-8, with D possibly being TRBD1 (5 bases). CDR3 length: 14 amino acids. V shed 5 bases and J shed 4 bases, with 11 bases lying between them. CDR1 SGHVS and CDR2 FQNEAQ come from the germline V gene. DNA for the CDR3: TGTGCCAGCAGCGAGGCGGGGCGTAATGAAAAACTGTTTTTT. This translates into CASSEAGRNEKLFF.

The chain is built from TRBV10-3 and TRBJ2-5; 10 bases map to TRBD2. The germline gives CDR1 ENHRY, CDR2 SYGVKD. The CDR3 totals 15 residues. V shed 11 bases, J shed 1 base, and the junction held 10 bases outside the gene matches. CDR3 residues: CASSVAGGSQETQYF. The CDR3 region has the DNA TGTGCCTCCTCCGTAGCGGGAGGAAGCCAAGAGACCCAGTACTTC.

This rearrangement joins TRBV4-3 to TRBJ2-5; 8 nucleotides agree with TRBD1. Trimming took 6 bases from V and 5 from J; bases not matched to a gene: 11. Germline CDR1 and CDR2: LGHNA and YSLEER. CDR3 size: 15 residues. The CDR3 spells CASSRAGGWGETQYF. The CDR3 DNA reads as TGCGCCAGCAGTCGAGCAGGGGGCTGGGGTGAGACCCAGTACTTC.

This clone was seen just once. V and J are TRBV5-1 and TRBJ2-1, with 11 positions matching TRBD2. Trimming removed 0 bases from V and 7 bases from J; junction bases left unmatched: 3. Germline lookup yields CDR1 SGHRS and CDR2 YFSETQ. This CDR3 spans 15 amino acids. The CDR3 loop reads CASSLGLAGLNEQFF. The CDR3 nucleotides read TGCGCCAGCAGCTTGGGACTAGCGGGATTAAATGAGCAGTTCTTC.

V and J are TRBV10-3 and TRBJ2-3; possible D gene TRBD1, 6 bases. Trimming took off 9 bases at V and 2 bases at J, with 15 bases between the two ends. The germline V gene encodes CDR1 ENHRY and CDR2 SYGVKD. The CDR3 has 14 amino acids. For the CDR3, the DNA is TGTGCCATTGGGACACCGAGCCCCACAGATACGCAGTATTTT. It specifies CAIGTPSPTDTQYF.

The chain couples TRBV6-5 to TRBJ2-1; tentatively, D is TRBD1 (5 bases). From germline, CDR1 is MNHEY and CDR2 SVGAGI. The length of the CDR3 is 16 residues. Trimming removed 4 bases at V and 2 bases at J, with 15 bases between. The CDR3 loop is CASSSSRAEAYNEQFF. CDR3 DNA sequence: TGTGCCAGCAGTTCCTCCAGGGCAGAAGCCTACAATGAGCAGTTCTTC.

The chain has TRBV7-8 and TRBJ2-7, with D perhaps TRBD2 (6 bases). The CDR3 sequence is 15 residues long. The V end was cut by 3 bases, the J end by 6 bases, with 18 bases between. Germline V gene sequence: CDR1 SGHVS, CDR2 FQNEAQ. Here the CDR3 reads CASSFRGGSLGEQYF. CDR3 in DNA: TGTGCCAGCAGCTTCCGGGGAGGTAGCTTGGGCGAGCAGTACTTC.

This clone was counted only a few times. The chain joins TRBV12-5 to TRBJ1-4; unclear D gene. CDR1 and CDR2 (germline): LGHNT, FRNRAP. CDR3 length: 11 residues. V lost 2 bases and J lost 8, with 3 bases in between. The CDR3 loop is CASGLPEKLFF. CDR3 DNA: TGTGCTAGTGGTTTGCCGGAAAAACTGTTTTTT. Full variable domain (rest looked up from reference TRBV12-5 and TRBJ1-4): DARVTQTPRHKVTEMGQEVTMRCQPILGHNTVFWYRQTMMQGLELLAYFRNRAPLDDSGMPKDRFSAEMPDATLATLKIQPSEPRDSAVYFCASGLPEKLFFGSGTQLSVL.

V gene TRBV6-5 combines with J gene TRBJ2-7, with 10 bases that match TRBD2. J lost 5 bases, V lost 7 bases, and 11 bases had no gene match. In germline, CDR1 is MNHEY, CDR2 SVGAGI. The CDR3 has 15 residues. The CDR3 nucleotides read TGTGCCAGCACCAGCCCGGGACTAGCGTTTAACGAGCAGTACTTC. Translating gives CASTSPGLAFNEQYF.

The V and J genes are TRBV25-1 and TRBJ1-3, with TRBD1 matching 9 bases. Trimming cost V 3 bases and J 3 bases; bases outside gene matches: 3. The CDR3 totals 15 residues. Germline lookup yields CDR1 MGHDK and CDR2 SYGVNS. CDR3 in amino acids: CASSEYRGHGNTIYF. For the CDR3, the DNA is TGTGCCAGCAGTGAGTACAGGGGGCATGGAAACACCATATATTTT.

This clone appeared a few times. Compared with germline, one end of the junction differs, possibly owing to a read error. The rearrangement uses TRBV3-1 (or the pseudogene TRBV3-2) and TRBJ2-7; 9 bases map to TRBD2. Germline CDR1 reads LGHDT; CDR2 reads YNNKEL (reference sequence). This CDR3 region has 15 residues. This CDR3 is CASSQLTSGSSEQYF. CDR3 DNA sequence: TGTGCCAGCAGCCAACTAACTAGCGGGTCCTCCGAGCAGTACTTC.

The chain has TRBV5-4 and TRBJ2-7; 10 bases line up with TRBD2. The CDR3 loop spans 15 amino acids. From germline, CDR1 is SGHNT and CDR2 YYREEE (reference sequence). V lost 0 bases to trimming and J lost 0 bases; unmatched junction nucleotides: 0. For the CDR3, the DNA is TGTGCCAGCAGCTTGGCTAGCGGGAGCTCCTACGAGCAGTACTTC. Translated, it gives CASSLASGSSYEQYF.

The rearrangement joins TRBV6-1 to TRBJ2-2; tentatively, D is TRBD2 (6 bases). Germline V gene lookup returns CDR1 MNHNS and CDR2 SASEGT. This CDR3 has 16 amino acids. V gave up 0 bases and J gave up 1 base, with 9 bases separating them. The CDR3 DNA reads TGTGCCAGCAGTGAAGCGCGAGCGGGGAACACCGGGGAGCTGTTTTTT. Translation: CASSEARAGNTGELFF.

The chain combines TRBV4-3 with TRBJ2-2; 10 bases are shared with TRBD2. The CDR3 extends over 18 amino acids. Germline trimming cut 0 bases from V and 5 bases from J; bases unmatched to any gene: 9. Germline V gene data show CDR1 as LGHNA and CDR2 as YSLEER. The DNA of the CDR3 is TGCGCCAGCAGCCAAGAATGGATAGCGGGAGGACGTACCGGGGAGCTGTTTTTT. Translated: CASSQEWIAGGRTGELFF.

The V call is TRBV30, the J call TRBJ2-1, with unresolved D. CDR3 length: 13 amino acids. The germline V gene has CDR1 GTSNPN and CDR2 SVGIG (reference sequence). Deletions cut 0 bases from V and 5 bases from J, with 8 bases between. This CDR3 reads CAWSVRLHNEQFF. The CDR3 coding sequence is TGTGCCTGGAGTGTACGACTCCACAATGAGCAGTTCTTC.

This chain joins TRBV7-8 and TRBJ2-1; 7 bases match TRBD2. Germline CDR1 is SGHVS and CDR2 is FQNEAQ. V lost 3 bases, J lost 6 bases, and 8 bases stayed unmatched. This CDR3 is 15 amino acids long. CDR3 loop: CASSLGLGTTNEQFF. For the CDR3, the DNA is TGTGCCAGCAGCTTGGGTCTAGGGACTACCAATGAGCAGTTCTTC.

V is TRBV9 and J is TRBJ1-1; D not certain. Germline-derived CDR1 and CDR2 are SGDLS and YYNGEE. This CDR3 is built from 13 residues. Trimming cost V 3 bases and J 4 bases, with 10 bases left between them. As DNA, the CDR3 is TGTGCCAGCAGCGCGACAACAGCCACTGAAGCTTTCTTT. It is translated as CASSATTATEAFF. The variable domain in full, completed from reference TRBV9 and TRBJ1-1, reads DSGVTQTPKHLITATGQRVTLRCSPRSGDLSVYWYQQSLDQGLQFLIQYYNGEERAKGNILERFSAQQFPDLHSELNLSSLELGDSALYFCASSATTATEAFFGQGTRLTVV.

The V gene is TRBV14, the J gene TRBJ1-5, with D maybe TRBD1 (5 bases). Trimming shortened V by 4 bases and J by 4 bases, and 11 bases separated the two germline ends. CDR1 SGHDN and CDR2 FVKESK come from the germline V gene. This CDR3 spans 14 amino acids. CDR3 coding DNA: TGTGCCAGCAGCCCCCTTCAGGGAAATCAGCCCCAGCATTTT. It codes for CASSPLQGNQPQHF.